This T cell receptor (beta chain) was obtained from a study of glioma-infiltrating T cells. Study-level findings and limits: CDR3 overlap between tissue and blood was very small. Non-neoplastic patients had below-expected tissue-blood divergence, while all gliomas exceeded expectation.

CDR3 length: 13 amino acids. Trimming shortened V by 8 bases and J by 9 bases, and 17 bases separated the two germline ends. The iRepertoire nested amplicon-rescue multiplex PCR amplified TCR alpha and beta CDR3s from RNA. Input was roughly 85-450 ng of tissue mRNA or PBMC total RNA. Via MiXCR, TCRdb re-called the multiplex PCR reads, giving one row per CDR3 protein. The data contain roughly 190,000 distinct CDR3 sequences, 25% to 35% of them seen just once; the ten biggest clones take up 20% to 25%. This clonotype has just a few counts. Its antigen is currently unknown. The source is a human donor with low-grade glioma or glioblastoma, undergoing nonglioma brain surgery, or in good health (not recorded which). The genes are TRBV12-3 or TRBV12-4 and TRBJ2-1; D is uncertain. Sample: glioma tissue, nonneoplastic brain tissue, or PBMCs (not recorded which). CDR3 protein: CASGVSQDSEQFF. The CDR3 coding sequence is TGTGCCAGCGGAGTATCCCAAGACTCTGAGCAGTTCTTC.